This T cell receptor beta chain was identified in a study of T cell responses to AZD1222 COVID-19 vaccine. Clones were read by immunoSEQ multiplex PCR, and TCRdb kept only the in-frame ones, dropping some. This table has 65,000 to 70,000 clones, roughly 85% appearing once. Study findings and constraints: Repertoires were obtained solely post-peak T cell response.

In regard to this clone: What it binds is not known.

The CDR3 covers 14 residues. Unmatched junction bases numbered 7, after V lost 8 bases and J lost 4 bases. Germline assignment: CDR1 LGHDT and CDR2 YNNKEL (reference sequence). This chain joins TRBV3-1 (or the pseudogene TRBV3-2) and TRBJ2-3, with 9 bases fitting TRBD2. The source of this sequence is an adult who received the AZD1222 COVID-19 vaccine. The input for sequencing was peripheral blood, taken 28 days after the second AZD1222 dose. The CDR3: CASRGTSKSDTQYF. The CDR3 DNA is TGTGCCAGCCGCGGGACTAGCAAGTCAGATACGCAGTATTTT.